This TCR beta chain was recorded in a study of monozygotic twins with inflammatory bowel disease. The CDR3 length is 12 residues. The germline CDR1 and CDR2 sequences are SQVTM and ANQGSEA. To note about this clonotype: Its antigen is not identified.

Findings of the study overall: Healthy co-twins had higher TCRbeta inverse Simpson diversity than their IBD twins. Concordant and discordant twins showed no difference in repertoire similarity, possibly from limited power.

Across eight separate reactions for each sample, cDNA was made. TCRdb reprocessed the 5' RACE reads and stores each CDR3 protein as one record, lacking DNA. The sample includes 85,000 to 110,000 distinct CDR3 sequences. The sequence was collected from a human donor with ulcerative colitis or Crohn's disease, or a healthy co-twin of an affected twin (not recorded which). The chain couples TRBV29-1 to TRBJ2-1; there is no DNA to check the TCRdb D call of TRBD2. Source material: blood. CDR3 residues: CSVAGLDNEQFF.